Listed below are T cell receptor beta chains from one sample, sequenced in a study of cytomegalovirus exposure and HLA in healthy donors. Produced via immunoSEQ multiplex PCR; TCRdb's table is partial and in-frame only. Among about 170,000 clones listed, around 85% were seen once. The sample was PBMCs. These receptors all come from a male donor in good health and CMV-seronegative. CDR3s include the opening cysteine and the closing phenylalanine or tryptophan. The D gene is left open where the match is weak. Rows give clone size only sometimes, using once, few, many, or a class for an expanded clone.

d_call,v_call,j_call,clone_size,cdr3_aa,cdr3_nt
TRBD1,TRBV18,TRBJ1-1,.,CASSLTGTAEAFF,TGTGCCAGCTCACTAACCGGGACAGCTGAAGCTTTCTTT
.,TRBV5-1,TRBJ2-7,.,CASSSAGPYEQYF,TGCGCCAGCAGCTCGGCGGGCCCCTACGAGCAGTACTTC
.,TRBV10-1,TRBJ1-2,.,CASSESEGVGYTF,TGCGCCAGCAGTGAGTCGGAAGGGGTCGGCTACACCTTC
TRBD1,TRBV19,TRBJ1-5,once,CASSIGTGGNQPQHF,TGTGCCAGTAGTATAGGGACAGGGGGCAATCAGCCCCAGCATTTT
TRBD1,TRBV7-8,TRBJ2-1,.,CASSLDRGAYNEQFF,TGTGCCAGCAGCCTGGACAGGGGGGCCTACAATGAGCAGTTCTTC
TRBD2,TRBV18,TRBJ2-3,.,CASSRRGDGTDTQYF,TGTGCCAGCTCCCGACGGGGGGACGGCACAGATACGCAGTATTTT
TRBD2,TRBV7-2,TRBJ2-1,.,CASRAGGGDEQFF,TGTGCCAGCAGGGCCGGGGGGGGCGATGAGCAGTTCTTC
TRBD1,TRBV29-1,TRBJ1-1,.,CSVEEAGGTEAFF,TGCAGCGTTGAAGAGGCAGGGGGCACTGAAGCTTTCTTT
TRBD1,TRBV18,TRBJ1-6,.,CASSPSLGDRDSPLHF,TGTGCCAGCTCACCAAGCCTCGGGGACAGGGATTCACCCCTCCACTTT
TRBD2,TRBV7-2,TRBJ2-1,.,CASSLATSGYNEQFF,TGTGCCAGCAGCTTAGCCACTAGCGGGTACAATGAGCAGTTCTTC
.,TRBV4-3,TRBJ1-6,.,CASSQAPGRGHSPLHF,TGCGCCAGCAGCCAAGCCCCGGGCAGGGGTCATTCACCCCTCCACTTT
.,TRBV7-9,TRBJ2-7,.,CASSRQDSSYEQYF,TGTGCCAGCAGCCGACAGGATAGCTCCTACGAGCAGTACTTC
TRBD1,TRBV27,TRBJ1-5,.,CASSVTGVNQPQHF,TGTGCCAGCAGTGTCACAGGGGTCAATCAGCCCCAGCATTTT
.,TRBV11-2,TRBJ1-2,once,CASSLDGSPPGGYTF,TGTGCCAGCAGCTTAGACGGCAGTCCCCCGGGTGGCTACACCTTC
TRBD1,TRBV4-1,TRBJ1-1,once,CASSQAGDRMNTEAFF,TGCGCCAGCAGCCAAGCGGGGGACAGGATGAACACTGAAGCTTTCTTT
TRBD1,TRBV6-5,TRBJ2-1,.,CASRGLDRDNEQFF,TGTGCCAGCAGAGGATTGGACAGGGACAATGAGCAGTTCTTC
.,TRBV25-1,TRBJ2-2,.,CASRAGDGNTGELFF,TGTGCCAGCAGGGCAGGGGACGGGAACACCGGGGAGCTGTTTTTT
.,TRBV7-7,TRBJ2-1,.,CASSLDPGSDNEQFF,TGTGCTAGCAGCTTAGATCCGGGTTCCGACAATGAGCAGTTCTTC
.,TRBV5-1,TRBJ2-5,.,CASSFEREGVETQYF,TGCGCCAGCAGCTTCGAAAGGGAAGGGGTAGAGACCCAGTACTTC
TRBD1,TRBV4-3,TRBJ1-1,.,CASSQDRGTVSTEAFF,TGCGCCAGCAGCCAAGATCGCGGGACAGTGTCTACTGAAGCTTTCTTT
TRBD1,TRBV10-1,TRBJ1-1,.,CANPRRRQGAKTEAFF,TGCGCCAACCCAAGACGCCGACAGGGGGCGAAGACTGAAGCTTTCTTT
.,TRBV11-2,TRBJ1-2,once,CASSLGGVGVNYGYTF,TGTGCCAGCAGCTTAGGCGGGGTCGGGGTTAACTATGGCTACACCTTC
.,TRBV11-2,TRBJ2-1,.,CASSLDRLSVNEQFF,TGTGCCAGCAGCTTAGATCGATTATCAGTAAATGAGCAGTTCTTC
TRBD2,TRBV9,TRBJ2-2,few,CASSSRTSGGGTGELFF,TGTGCCAGCAGCTCGAGGACTAGCGGGGGGGGCACCGGGGAGCTGTTTTTT